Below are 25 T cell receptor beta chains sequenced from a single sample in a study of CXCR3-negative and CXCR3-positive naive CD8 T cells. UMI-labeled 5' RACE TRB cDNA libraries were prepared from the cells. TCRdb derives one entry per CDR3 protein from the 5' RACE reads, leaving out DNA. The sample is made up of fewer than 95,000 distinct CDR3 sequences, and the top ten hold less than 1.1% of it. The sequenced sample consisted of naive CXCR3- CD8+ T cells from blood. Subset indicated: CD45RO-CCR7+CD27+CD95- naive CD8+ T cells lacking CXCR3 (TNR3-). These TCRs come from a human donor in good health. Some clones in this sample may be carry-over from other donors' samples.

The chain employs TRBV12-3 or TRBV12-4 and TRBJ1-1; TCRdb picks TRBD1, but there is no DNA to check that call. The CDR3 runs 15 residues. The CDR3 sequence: CASRLRGGGNTEAFF.

The CDR3 here is CASSYSNPSVGYNSPLHF. The V call is TRBV6-6, the J call TRBJ1-6. Germline lookup yields CDR1 MNHNY and CDR2 SVGAGI (reference sequence). The length of the CDR3 is 18 residues.

CDR3 residues: CASSKGDTEAFF. The gene calls are TRBV21-1 and TRBJ1-1. TRBV21-1 is labeled a pseudogene. The length of the CDR3 is 12 residues.

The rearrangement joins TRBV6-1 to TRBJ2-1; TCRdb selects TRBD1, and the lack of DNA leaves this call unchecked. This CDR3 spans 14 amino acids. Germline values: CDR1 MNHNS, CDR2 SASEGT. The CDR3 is CASIEGGANNEKFF.

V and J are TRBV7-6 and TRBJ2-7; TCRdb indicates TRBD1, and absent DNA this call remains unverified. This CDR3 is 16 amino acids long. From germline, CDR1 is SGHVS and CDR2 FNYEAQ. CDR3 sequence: CASSNGSGDRVDEQYF.

CDR3: CASSPPDSYEQYF. The gene calls are TRBV18 and TRBJ2-7. The V gene's germline CDR1 is KGHSH and CDR2 LQKENI. There are 13 residues in the CDR3.

The CDR3 sequence is CSVEWGGDGYTF. The chain uses TRBV29-1 and TRBJ1-2; TCRdb names TRBD1, which stays unverified in the absence of DNA. CDR1 is SQVTM and CDR2 is ANQGSEA in the germline V gene. The CDR3 runs 12 residues.

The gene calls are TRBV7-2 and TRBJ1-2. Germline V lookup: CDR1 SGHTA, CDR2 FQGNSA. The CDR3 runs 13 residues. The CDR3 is CASSLSVNYGYTF.

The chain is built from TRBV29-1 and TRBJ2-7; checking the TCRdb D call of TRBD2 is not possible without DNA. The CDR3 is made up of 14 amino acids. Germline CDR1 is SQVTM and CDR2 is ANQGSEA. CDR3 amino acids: CSVGTAASSYEQYF.

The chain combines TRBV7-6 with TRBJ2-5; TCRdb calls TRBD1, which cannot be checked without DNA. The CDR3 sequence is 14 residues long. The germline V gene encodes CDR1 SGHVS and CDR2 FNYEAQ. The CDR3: CASRTFGGDGTQYF.

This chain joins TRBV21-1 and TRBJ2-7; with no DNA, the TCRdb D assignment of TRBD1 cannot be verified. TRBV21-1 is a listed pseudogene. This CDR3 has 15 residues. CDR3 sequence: CASSKVFQIARVQYF.

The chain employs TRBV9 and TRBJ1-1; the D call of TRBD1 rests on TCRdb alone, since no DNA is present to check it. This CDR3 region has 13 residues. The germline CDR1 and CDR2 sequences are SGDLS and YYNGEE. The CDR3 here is CASSDGTGDRAFF. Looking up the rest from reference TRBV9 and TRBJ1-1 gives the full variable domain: DSGVTQTPKHLITATGQRVTLRCSPRSGDLSVYWYQQSLDQGLQFLIQYYNGEERAKGNILERFSAQQFPDLHSELNLSSLELGDSALYFCASSDGTGDRAFFGQGTRLTVV.

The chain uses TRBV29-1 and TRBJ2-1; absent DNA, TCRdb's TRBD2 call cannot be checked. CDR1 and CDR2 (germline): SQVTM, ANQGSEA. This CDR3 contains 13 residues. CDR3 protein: CSVGLAGDNEQFF.

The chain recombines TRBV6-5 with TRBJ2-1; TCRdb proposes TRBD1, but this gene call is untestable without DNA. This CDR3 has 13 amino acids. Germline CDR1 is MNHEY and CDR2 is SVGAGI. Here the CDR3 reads CACSSGRINEQFF.

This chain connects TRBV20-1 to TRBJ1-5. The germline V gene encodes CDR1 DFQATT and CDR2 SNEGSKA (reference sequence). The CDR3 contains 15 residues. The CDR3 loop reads CSASPSPGSAQPQHF.

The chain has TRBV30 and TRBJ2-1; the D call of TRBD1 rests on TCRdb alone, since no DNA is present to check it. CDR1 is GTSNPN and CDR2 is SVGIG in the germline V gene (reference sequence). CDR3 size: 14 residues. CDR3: CAWSVGQGPNEQFF.

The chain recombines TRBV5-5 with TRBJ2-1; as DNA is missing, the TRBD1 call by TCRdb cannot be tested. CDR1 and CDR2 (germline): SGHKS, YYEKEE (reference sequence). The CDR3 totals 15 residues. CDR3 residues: CASSLHGQGTDEQFF.

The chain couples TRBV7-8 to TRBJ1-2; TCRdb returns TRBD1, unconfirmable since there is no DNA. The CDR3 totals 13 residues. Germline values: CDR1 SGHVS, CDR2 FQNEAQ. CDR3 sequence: CASSYQGKRGYTF.

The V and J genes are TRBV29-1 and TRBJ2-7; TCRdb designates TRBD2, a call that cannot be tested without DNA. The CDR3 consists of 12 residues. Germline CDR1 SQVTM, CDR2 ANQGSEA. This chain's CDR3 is CSVLAGGYEQYF.

The CDR3 loop is CASSSQDPYNEQFF. The chain uses TRBV6-6 and TRBJ2-1. Germline assignment: CDR1 MNHNY and CDR2 SVGAGI (reference sequence). The CDR3 runs 14 residues.

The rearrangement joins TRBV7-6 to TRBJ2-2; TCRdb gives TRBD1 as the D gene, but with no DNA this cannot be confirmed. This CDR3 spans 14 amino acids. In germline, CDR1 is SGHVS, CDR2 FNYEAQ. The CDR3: CASSPGQGAGELFF.

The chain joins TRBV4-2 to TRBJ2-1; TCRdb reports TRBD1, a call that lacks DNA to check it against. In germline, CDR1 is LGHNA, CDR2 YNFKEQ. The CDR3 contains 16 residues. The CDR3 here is CASSQSNGGLNNEQFF.

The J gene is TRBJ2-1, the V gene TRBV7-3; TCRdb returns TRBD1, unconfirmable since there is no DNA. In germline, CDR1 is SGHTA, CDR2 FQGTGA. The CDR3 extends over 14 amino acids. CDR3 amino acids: CASSLAGGGNEQFF.

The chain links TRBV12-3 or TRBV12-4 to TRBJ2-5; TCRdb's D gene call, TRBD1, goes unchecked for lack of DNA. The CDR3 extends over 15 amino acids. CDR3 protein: CASSPGTGGRETQYF.

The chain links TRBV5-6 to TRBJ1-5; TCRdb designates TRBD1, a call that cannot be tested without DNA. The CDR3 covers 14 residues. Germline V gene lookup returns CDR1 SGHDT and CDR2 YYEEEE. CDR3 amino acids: CASSLGTSGQPQHF.